This TCR beta chain was recovered during a study of T-cell memory formation after mild COVID-19. About the study: The two donors had largely donor-specific TCR clusters.

TCRdb passed the 5' RACE reads through MiXCR, listing each CDR3 protein once. Found here are under 250,000 distinct CDR3 sequences, around 8.8% of them singletons; the top ten hold roughly 3.5%. Many counts were recorded for this clonotype. No antigen is known for it. Study-level results: Still unconfirmed is whether the second-wave clones peaking on day 37 recognized SARS-CoV-2. The main location of contracting CD4+ clones was CM and EM, and that of contracting CD8+ clones was EMRA. CD4/CD8 balance held among clones contracting day 15 to 85, and later expanders leaned CD4+.

V was pared by 2 bases and J by 0 bases, with 5 bases of the junction left unmatched. This CDR3 has 17 residues. In germline, CDR1 is SEHNR, CDR2 FQNEAQ (reference sequence). The sequenced material came from PBMCs or a T cell subset sorted from them (not recorded which). This clonotype was obtained from a man younger than 35 who had mild COVID-19 (a few samples of this study predate the infection). Cell type and time point are not known. V gene TRBV7-9 combines with J gene TRBJ2-2, with 8 bases that match TRBD2. CDR3 nucleotides: TGTGCCAGCAGCTTAACAGCGGGGGCCTCGAACACCGGGGAGCTGTTTTTT. Its translation: CASSLTAGASNTGELFF.